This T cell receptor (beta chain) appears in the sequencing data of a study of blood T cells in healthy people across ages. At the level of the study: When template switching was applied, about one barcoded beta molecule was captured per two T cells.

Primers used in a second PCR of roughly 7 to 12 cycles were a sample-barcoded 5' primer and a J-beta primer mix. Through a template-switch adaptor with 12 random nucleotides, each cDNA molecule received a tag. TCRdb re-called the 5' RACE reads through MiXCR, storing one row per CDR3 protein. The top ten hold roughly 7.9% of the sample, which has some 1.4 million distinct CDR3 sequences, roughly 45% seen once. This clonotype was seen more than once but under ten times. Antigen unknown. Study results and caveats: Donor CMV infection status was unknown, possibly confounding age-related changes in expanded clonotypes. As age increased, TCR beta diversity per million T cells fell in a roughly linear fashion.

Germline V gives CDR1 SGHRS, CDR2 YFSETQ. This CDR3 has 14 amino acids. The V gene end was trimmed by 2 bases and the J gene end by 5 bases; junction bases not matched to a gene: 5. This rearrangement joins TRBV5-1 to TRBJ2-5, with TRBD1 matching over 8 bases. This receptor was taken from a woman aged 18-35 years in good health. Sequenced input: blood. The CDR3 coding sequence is TGCGCCAGCAGCTTCAAGGACAGGGATGAGACCCAGTACTTC. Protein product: CASSFKDRDETQYF.